A single count supports the clone carrying this TCR beta chain. Here immunoSEQ multiplex PCR was the method, and the copy in TCRdb shows in-frame clones only, minus some. This table has 200,000 to 250,000 clones, approximately 79% appearing once. This sample is part of a study of blood T cell repertoires in COVID-19. Study information: Acute-phase and convalescent COVID-19 samples originated in the United States, Italy and Spain. Sources were T cells, B-cell-depleted T cells, or PBMCs; the material itself was cDNA or gDNA.

The length of the CDR3 is 19 residues. Germline V lookup: CDR1 SNHLY, CDR2 FYNNEI. J gave up 4 bases and V 2 bases, and 17 bases lay outside the gene matches. The TCR comes from a woman in her thirties or forties with active or convalescent COVID-19. This rearrangement joins TRBV2 to TRBJ2-7, with 10 bases fitting TRBD2. Sequencing was performed on peripheral blood. CDR3 protein: CASSERLAGARSRNYEQYF. CDR3 DNA sequence: TGTGCCAGCAGTGAACGGCTAGCGGGGGCCCGATCCCGTAATTACGAGCAGTACTTC. Full variable domain (rest looked up from reference TRBV2 and TRBJ2-7): EPEVTQTPSHQVTQMGQEVILRCVPISNHLYFYWYRQILGQKVEFLVSFYNNEISEKSEIFDDQFSVERPDGSNFTLKIRSTKLEDSAMYFCASSERLAGARSRNYEQYFGPGTRLTVT.